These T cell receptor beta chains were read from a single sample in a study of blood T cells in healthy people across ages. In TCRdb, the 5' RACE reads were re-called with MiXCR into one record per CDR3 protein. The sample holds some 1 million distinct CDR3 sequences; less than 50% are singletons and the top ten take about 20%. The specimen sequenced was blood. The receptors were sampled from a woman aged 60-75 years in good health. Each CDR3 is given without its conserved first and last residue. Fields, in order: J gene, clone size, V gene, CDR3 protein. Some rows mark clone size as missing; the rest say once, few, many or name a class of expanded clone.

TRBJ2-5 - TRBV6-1 ASSVTKGQGGETQY
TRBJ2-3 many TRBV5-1 ATTGGGRSSTDTQY
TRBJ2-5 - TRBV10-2 ASSPRKETQY
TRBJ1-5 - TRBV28 ASSLRTGVVRQPQH
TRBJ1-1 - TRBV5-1 ASSPAGGTTEAF
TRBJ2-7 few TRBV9 ASSVGRSHYEQY
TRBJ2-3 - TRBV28 ASSLVGMGTDTQY
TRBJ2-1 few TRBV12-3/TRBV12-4 ASSLLQGNEQF
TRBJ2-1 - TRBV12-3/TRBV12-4 ASSFETVPGGQF
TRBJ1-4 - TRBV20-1 SARGQGRVTNEKLF